This TCR beta chain was retrieved from a study of T-cell reconstitution after alpha-beta-depleted transplantation in children. General observations from the study: Reportedly, roughly two months post-transplant, alpha-beta T cells arose from several hundred expanded graft clones. Some patients' high day-60 TCRbeta diversity was traced to surviving recipient T cells and thymic progenitors. T-cell counts and diversity were attributed mostly to newly produced T cells one year after transplant.

Only a few counts were recorded for this clonotype. Its specificity is unknown. The TCRbeta library was prepared with unique molecular identifiers. TCRdb used MiXCR to reprocess the PCR reads, holding one entry per CDR3 protein. The sample lists about 510,000 distinct CDR3 sequences; over 9.5% were seen once. Germline V gene data show CDR1 as LGHDT and CDR2 as YNNKEL (reference sequence). Trimming took off 1 base at V and 4 bases at J, with 13 bases between the two ends. The CDR3 is 16 residues long. The source of this sequence is a female patient aged 2-10 years who had a stem cell transplant for aplastic anemia, so the T cells may come from the graft donor. Material: PBMCs, mostly from graft donor cells, obtained 180 days after TCRalphabeta/CD19-depleted stem cell transplant. The chain couples TRBV3-1 to TRBJ2-2; D remains unclear. Written as DNA, the CDR3 is TGTGCCAGCAGCCAAGGGGCCGCACTATTCACCGGGGAGCTGTTTTTT. Its translation: CASSQGAALFTGELFF.